One and the same sample provided the 28 T cell receptor beta chains below, sequenced in a study of T cell responses to AZD1222 COVID-19 vaccine. The method was immunoSEQ multiplex PCR; TCRdb's version includes in-frame clones alone and lacks a portion of them. The repertoire holds approximately 110,000 clones, with roughly 90% as singletons. The material sequenced was peripheral blood, taken on day 0 of AZD1222 vaccination. The receptors come from an adult in good health.

V is TRBV14 and J is TRBJ2-1; TRBD2 aligns across 11 bases. With V trimmed by 0 bases and J by 3 bases, 7 bases remained unmatched. The CDR3 sequence is 18 residues long. In germline, CDR1 is SGHDN, CDR2 FVKESK. The CDR3 coding sequence is TGTGCCAGCAGCCAAGAGCTGCCTAGCGGGAGGTTCTACAATGAGCAGTTCTTC. Translating gives CASSQELPSGRFYNEQFF.

This clone was counted between two and nine times. This rearrangement joins TRBV4-1 to TRBJ2-2; D remains unclear. CDR1 MGHRA and CDR2 YSYEKL come from the germline V gene. There are 14 residues in the CDR3. V was pared by 0 bases and J by 5 bases, with 7 bases between. Here the CDR3 DNA reads TGCGCCAGCAGCCAAGATGTTTCGACCGGGGAGCTGTTTTTT. This sequence encodes CASSQDVSTGELFF.

The chain carries TRBV19 and TRBJ2-1; D might be TRBD1 or TRBD2, each matching 5 bases. V shed 1 base and J shed 4 bases, with 11 bases lying between them. Germline V gene data show CDR1 as LNHDA and CDR2 as SQIVND (reference sequence). This CDR3 is 15 amino acids long. CDR3 sequence: CASSIGQGGYNEQFF. The DNA for the CDR3 is TGTGCCAGTAGTATAGGGCAGGGCGGGTACAATGAGCAGTTCTTC.

CDR3 in DNA: TGTGCCAGCTGCTACCGGGGGGCTTTCTTT. This gives the protein CASCYRGAFF. This chain connects TRBV7-9 to TRBJ1-1; tentative D call: TRBD1 (5 bases). The V and J ends lost 8 bases and 11 bases respectively, with 12 bases between them. The CDR3 covers 10 residues. Germline loops: CDR1 SEHNR, CDR2 FQNEAQ (reference sequence).

The chain links TRBV11-3 to TRBJ2-7, with D possibly being TRBD1 (6 bases). The CDR3 runs 15 residues. Germline V lookup: CDR1 SGHNT, CDR2 YENEEA. The V end was cut by 1 base, the J end by 2 bases, with 12 bases between. The CDR3 DNA is TGTGCCAGCAGCTTAGTTGGCAGGGGTGCCTACGAGCAGTACTTC. Its protein product is CASSLVGRGAYEQYF.

The CDR3 DNA is TGTGCCAGCAGCTTCCGGGACCCCTCTGGGGCCAACGTCCTGACTTTC. It codes for CASSFRDPSGANVLTF. The V call is TRBV11-3, the J call TRBJ2-6; D assignment may be TRBD1 or TRBD2 (5 bases each). Germline values: CDR1 SGHNT, CDR2 YENEEA. V lost 3 bases and J 0 bases, leaving 9 bases between the germline ends. CDR3 size: 16 residues.

V and J are TRBV9 and TRBJ2-1, with D tentatively TRBD1 (6 bases). Trimming removed 4 bases at V and 7 bases at J, with 24 bases between. Germline CDR1 is SGDLS and CDR2 is YYNGEE. This CDR3 contains 17 residues. This chain's CDR3 is CASSPRHLAGVANEQFF. As DNA, the CDR3 is TGTGCCAGCAGCCCACGCCACCTAGCAGGGGTCGCGAATGAGCAGTTCTTC.

This clone was seen once. The chain links TRBV11-2 to TRBJ1-2; possible D gene TRBD1, 6 bases. The CDR3 is made up of 13 amino acids. Germline V CDR1 and CDR2: SGHAT, FQNNGV. Trimming pared 6 bases from V and 4 bases from J, leaving 12 bases between. The CDR3 region has the DNA TGTGCCAGCAGGGACAGCCTTATCTATGGCTACACCTTC. Amino acids: CASRDSLIYGYTF.

The chain has TRBV28 and TRBJ2-3; D is uncertain. The V end was cut by 0 bases, the J end by 6 bases, with 1 base between. The germline V gene encodes CDR1 MDHEN and CDR2 SYDVKM. This CDR3 spans 11 amino acids. The DNA of the CDR3 is TGTGCCAGCAGTTTATGGGATACGCAGTATTTT. It encodes CASSLWDTQYF.

The chain links TRBV7-2 to TRBJ2-3, with a possible D match to TRBD2 (7 bases). The CDR3 length is 15 residues. V was trimmed by 2 bases and J by 6 bases, leaving 15 bases between them. In germline, CDR1 is SGHTA, CDR2 FQGNSA. CDR3 bases: TGTGCCAGCAGCTTAATGGCAGGGGAGGGGGATACGCAGTATTTT. Residues: CASSLMAGEGDTQYF.

This clone was observed once. The CDR3 nucleotides are TGTGCCAGCAGCTCGCGGGGACTAGCGGGAGGGAATGAGCAGTTCTTC. Its translation: CASSSRGLAGGNEQFF. The chain couples TRBV9 to TRBJ2-1; 16 bases agree with TRBD2. Looked up from germline, CDR1 is SGDLS and CDR2 is YYNGEE. The ends lost 4 bases at V and 7 bases at J; junction bases unmatched: 5. This CDR3 spans 16 amino acids.

The chain recombines TRBV9 with TRBJ2-1, with 7 positions matching TRBD2. The CDR3 has 15 amino acids. The V gene end was trimmed by 0 bases and the J gene end by 2 bases; junction bases not matched to a gene: 2. In germline, CDR1 is SGDLS, CDR2 YYNGEE. For the CDR3, the DNA is TGTGCCAGCAGCGTAGAAGGACTAGCCTACAATGAGCAGTTCTTC. This encodes CASSVEGLAYNEQFF.

This chain links TRBV13 with TRBJ2-7; 10 positions agree with TRBD2. The germline V gene encodes CDR1 PRHDT and CDR2 FYEKMQ (reference sequence). Trimming at V came to 3 bases and at J to 2 bases, leaving 10 bases not matched to a gene. The CDR3 runs to 17 residues. For the CDR3, the DNA is TGTGCCAGCAGCTTTCAGGGGAGCGGGAGGGATCCCTACGAGCAGTACTTC. It encodes CASSFQGSGRDPYEQYF. Full variable domain (rest looked up from reference TRBV13 and TRBJ2-7): AAGVIQSPRHLIKEKRETATLKCYPIPRHDTVYWYQQGPGQDPQFLISFYEKMQSDKGSIPDRFSAQQFSDYHSELNMSSLELGDSALYFCASSFQGSGRDPYEQYFGPGTRLTVT.

This clone was observed a handful of times. The rearrangement joins TRBV11-3 to TRBJ2-7; 7 bases align to TRBD2. In germline, CDR1 is SGHNT, CDR2 YENEEA. V dropped 3 bases and J dropped 4; count of bases not matched to a gene: 3. The CDR3 contains 13 residues. CDR3 DNA sequence: TGTGCCAGCAGCTTTCTCGGGGGGTACGAGCAGTACTTC. It yields the protein CASSFLGGYEQYF.

V and J are TRBV4-3 and TRBJ1-3; D is unclear. The ends were cut back, 0 bases at V and 2 bases at J, with 14 bases in the middle. CDR3 length: 17 amino acids. Germline V CDR1 and CDR2: LGHNA, YSLEER. The chain's CDR3 is CASSQDREGGPGNTIYF. DNA for the CDR3: TGCGCCAGCAGCCAAGATCGGGAGGGTGGTCCTGGAAACACCATATATTTT.

This clone was picked up a small number of times. The chain couples TRBV19 to TRBJ2-7, with 7 positions matching TRBD1. CDR3 length: 12 amino acids. The germline gives CDR1 LNHDA, CDR2 SQIVND (reference sequence). The trim removed 5 bases at V and 5 bases at J, leaving 3 bases unmatched. The CDR3 nucleotides are TGTGCCAGTAGTGCCGACAGGGACGAGCAGTACTTC. It encodes CASSADRDEQYF.

The chain carries TRBV12-3 or TRBV12-4 and TRBJ1-3; TRBD1 might be the D (6 bases). The CDR3 is 13 residues long. V dropped 3 bases and J dropped 8 bases, with 11 bases sitting between them. The CDR3 sequence is CASSLRGIDTIYF. DNA for the CDR3: TGTGCCAGCAGTTTGAGGGGGATAGACACCATATATTTT.

The chain links TRBV5-6 to TRBJ2-4; D is perhaps TRBD1 (6 bases). In germline, CDR1 is SGHDT, CDR2 YYEEEE. This CDR3 is built from 13 residues. V dropped 4 bases and J dropped 5 bases, with 10 bases sitting between them. The CDR3: CASSLGAENIQYF. CDR3 bases: TGTGCCAGCAGCCTGGGGGCAGAAAACATTCAGTACTTC.

The chain recombines TRBV2 with TRBJ2-3, with 8 bases aligning to TRBD1. J lost 9 bases, V lost 5 bases, and 13 bases had no gene match. This CDR3 contains 15 residues. Per the germline V gene, CDR1 is SNHLY and CDR2 is FYNNEI. CDR3 protein: CASSQRDLGQGTQYF. In nucleotides, the CDR3 is TGTGCCAGCAGTCAACGGGACTTAGGACAGGGCACGCAGTATTTT.

CDR3 residues: CASSQVPAGAGNTIYF. Here the CDR3 DNA reads TGCGCCAGCAGCCAAGTCCCGGCAGGCGCTGGAAACACCATATATTTT. The genes are TRBV4-3 and TRBJ1-3; D is uncertain. V was shortened by 1 base and J by 2 bases, with 12 bases between the two germline ends. This CDR3 comprises 16 residues. Per germline, CDR1 LGHNA and CDR2 YSLEER.

This chain joins TRBV6-5 and TRBJ1-3; the D is unclear. Trimming shortened V by 0 bases and J by 4 bases, and 7 bases separated the two germline ends. The CDR3 consists of 14 residues. Germline CDR1 MNHEY, CDR2 SVGAGI. The CDR3 DNA reads TGTGCCAGCAGTTACTCGAAGCAGGGAAACACCATATATTTT. The encoded protein is CASSYSKQGNTIYF.

This clone was seen a few times. The germline gene is not matched at one end of the junction; a read error may be the cause. Here the CDR3 reads CASSLGSRVF. In nucleotides, the CDR3 is TGTGCCAGCAGCTTAGGCTCGCGCGTCTTC. V gene TRBV7-9 combines with J gene TRBJ2-1; no firm D call. CDR1 SEHNR and CDR2 FQNEAQ come from the germline V gene (reference sequence). The CDR3 covers 10 residues.

The chain carries TRBV6-5 and TRBJ1-6; D remains unclear. CDR3 length equals 14 residues. Trimming took off 8 bases at V and 7 bases at J, with 15 bases between the two ends. CDR1 is MNHEY and CDR2 is SVGAGI in the germline V gene. Here the CDR3 DNA reads TGTGCCAGCTCGAGGACGGTTGACAATTCACCCCTCCACTTT. It translates to CASSRTVDNSPLHF.

This clone came up a few times. The V gene is TRBV28, the J gene TRBJ1-1; D is perhaps TRBD1 (5 bases). The V end lost 3 bases, the J end lost 0 bases, and 14 bases lay between the germline ends. This CDR3 spans 16 amino acids. Germline CDR1 reads MDHEN; CDR2 reads SYDVKM. CDR3 loop: CASSFFTPGVNTEAFF. CDR3 DNA: TGTGCCAGCAGTTTTTTCACTCCGGGGGTGAACACTGAAGCTTTCTTT.

The chain links TRBV19 to TRBJ2-2; 9 bases map to TRBD1. V shed 11 bases and J 6 bases; nucleotides not matched to a gene: 7. The germline CDR1 and CDR2 sequences are LNHDA and SQIVND (reference sequence). The CDR3 is made up of 13 amino acids. CDR3 protein: CAARDRESGELFF. In DNA form, the CDR3 reads TGTGCCGCCCGGGACAGGGAATCCGGGGAGCTGTTTTTT. The whole variable domain, remainder taken from reference TRBV19 and TRBJ2-2, is DGGITQSPKYLFRKEGQNVTLSCEQNLNHDAMYWYRQDPGQGLRLIYYSQIVNDFQKGDIAEGYSVSREKKESFPLTVTSAQKNPTAFYLCAARDRESGELFFGEGSRLTVL.

In its sample, this clone was seen once. The V and J genes are TRBV9 and TRBJ1-1; D remains unclear. Germline CDR1 is SGDLS and CDR2 is YYNGEE. V lost 0 bases and J lost 7, with 10 bases in between. The CDR3 contains 13 residues. CDR3 nucleotide sequence: TGTGCCAGCAGCGTAGGCAGGTGGGGTGAAGCTTTCTTT. It yields the protein CASSVGRWGEAFF.

The J gene is TRBJ2-7, the V gene TRBV14, with 7 bases lining up with TRBD1. V was clipped by 4 bases and J by 3 bases; unmatched bases: 9. The CDR3 is 15 residues long. CDR1 is SGHDN and CDR2 is FVKESK in the germline V gene. CDR3 nucleotides: TGTGCCAGCAGCCCCCAACAGGGGAATAACTACGAGCAGTACTTC. Translation gives CASSPQQGNNYEQYF. The whole variable domain, filled in from reference TRBV14 and TRBJ2-7, reads EAGVTQFPSHSVIEKGQTVTLRCDPISGHDNLYWYRRVMGKEIKFLLHFVKESKQDESGMPNNRFLAERTGGTYSTLKVQPAELEDSGVYFCASSPQQGNNYEQYFGPGTRLTVT.

This chain uses TRBV28 with TRBJ2-1, with TRBD1 matching over 7 bases. J was trimmed by 8 bases and V by 5 bases; bases with no gene match: 12. Germline CDR1 is MDHEN and CDR2 is SYDVKM. The CDR3 totals 15 residues. Here the CDR3 reads CASSTTGRRIYEQFF. The CDR3 bases are TGTGCCAGCAGTACGACAGGGCGCCGTATATATGAGCAGTTCTTC.